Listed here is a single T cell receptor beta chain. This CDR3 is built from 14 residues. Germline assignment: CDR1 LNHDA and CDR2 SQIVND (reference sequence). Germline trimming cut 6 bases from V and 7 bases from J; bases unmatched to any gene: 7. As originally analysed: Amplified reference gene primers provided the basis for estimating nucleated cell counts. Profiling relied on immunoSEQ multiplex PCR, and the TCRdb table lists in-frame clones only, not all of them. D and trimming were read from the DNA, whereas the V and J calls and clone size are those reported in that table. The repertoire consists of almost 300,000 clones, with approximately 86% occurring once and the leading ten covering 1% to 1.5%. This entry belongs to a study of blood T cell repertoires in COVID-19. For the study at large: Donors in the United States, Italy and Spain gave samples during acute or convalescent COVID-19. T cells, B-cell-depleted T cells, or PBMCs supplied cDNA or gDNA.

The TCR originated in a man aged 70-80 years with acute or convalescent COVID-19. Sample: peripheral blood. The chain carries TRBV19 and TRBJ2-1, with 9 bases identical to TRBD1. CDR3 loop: CASRTGGLWNEQFF. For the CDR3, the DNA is TGTGCCAGTAGAACAGGGGGCTTGTGGAATGAGCAGTTCTTC.